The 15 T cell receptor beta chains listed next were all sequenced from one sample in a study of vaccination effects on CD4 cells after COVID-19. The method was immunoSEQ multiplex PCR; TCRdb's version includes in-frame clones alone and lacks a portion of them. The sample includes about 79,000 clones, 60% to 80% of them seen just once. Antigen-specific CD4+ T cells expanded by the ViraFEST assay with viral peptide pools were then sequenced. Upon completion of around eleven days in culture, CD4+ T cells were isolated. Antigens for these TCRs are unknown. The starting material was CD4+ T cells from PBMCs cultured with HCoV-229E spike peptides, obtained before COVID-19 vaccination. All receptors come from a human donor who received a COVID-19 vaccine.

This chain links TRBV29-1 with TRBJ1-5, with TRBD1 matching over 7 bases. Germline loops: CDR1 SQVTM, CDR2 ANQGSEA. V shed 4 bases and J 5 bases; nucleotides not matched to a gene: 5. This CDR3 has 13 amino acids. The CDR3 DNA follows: TGCAGCGTTGCAGGGGGTTTTTATCAGCCCCAGCATTTT. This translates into CSVAGGFYQPQHF. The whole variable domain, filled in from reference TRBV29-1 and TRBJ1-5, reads SAVISQKPSRDICQRGTSLTIQCQVDSQVTMMFWYRQQPGQSLTLIATANQGSEATYESGFVIDKFPISRPNLTFSTLTVSNMSPEDSSIYLCSVAGGFYQPQHFGDGTRLSIL.

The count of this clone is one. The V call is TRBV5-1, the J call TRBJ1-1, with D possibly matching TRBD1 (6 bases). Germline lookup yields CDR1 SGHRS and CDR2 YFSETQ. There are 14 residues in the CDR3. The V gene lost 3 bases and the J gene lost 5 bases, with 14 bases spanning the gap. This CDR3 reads CASSSGALGTEAFF. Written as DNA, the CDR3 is TGCGCCAGCAGCTCAGGGGCGCTGGGTACTGAAGCTTTCTTT. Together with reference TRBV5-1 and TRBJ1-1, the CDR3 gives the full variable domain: KAGVTQTPRYLIKTRGQQVTLSCSPISGHRSVSWYQQTPGQGLQFLFEYFSETQRNKGNFPGRFSGRQFSNSRSEMNVSTLELGDSALYLCASSSGALGTEAFFGQGTRLTVV.

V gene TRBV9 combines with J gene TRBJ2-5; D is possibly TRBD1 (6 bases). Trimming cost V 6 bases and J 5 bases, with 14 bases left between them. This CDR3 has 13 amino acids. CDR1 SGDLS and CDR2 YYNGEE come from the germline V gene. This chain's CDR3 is CASNRGNRETQYF. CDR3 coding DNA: TGTGCCAGCAATAGGGGGAATCGGGAGACCCAGTACTTC.

For the CDR3, the DNA is TGTGCCAGCAGTTACTCGAAAGGTGGATGGAACACTGAAGCTTTCTTT. Its protein is CASSYSKGGWNTEAFF. The rearrangement links TRBV6-5 to TRBJ1-1; D remains unclear. V was trimmed by 0 bases and J by 1 base, leaving 12 bases between them. The CDR3 totals 16 residues. The germline V gene encodes CDR1 MNHEY and CDR2 SVGAGI.

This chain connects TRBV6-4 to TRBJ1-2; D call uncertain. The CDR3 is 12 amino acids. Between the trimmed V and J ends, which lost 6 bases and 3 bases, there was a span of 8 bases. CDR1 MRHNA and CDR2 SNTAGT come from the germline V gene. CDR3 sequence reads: CASSGGDYGYTF. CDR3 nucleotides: TGTGCCAGCAGCGGAGGAGACTATGGCTACACCTTC.

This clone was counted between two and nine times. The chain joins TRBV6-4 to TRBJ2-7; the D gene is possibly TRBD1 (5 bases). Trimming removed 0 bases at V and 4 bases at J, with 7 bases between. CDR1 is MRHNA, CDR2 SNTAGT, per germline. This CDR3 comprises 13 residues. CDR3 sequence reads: CASSDSTAYEQYV. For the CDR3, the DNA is TGTGCCAGCAGTGACTCGACAGCGTACGAGCAGTACGTC.

The CDR3 DNA reads TGTGCCAGCAGTGATAGGGACAGCTATCAGCCCCAGCATTTT. It translates to CASSDRDSYQPQHF. The chain carries TRBV6-1 and TRBJ1-5, with TRBD1 matching over 7 bases. V lost 3 bases to trimming and J lost 5 bases; unmatched junction nucleotides: 4. Looked up from germline, CDR1 is MNHNS and CDR2 is SASEGT. The CDR3 is 14 amino acids.

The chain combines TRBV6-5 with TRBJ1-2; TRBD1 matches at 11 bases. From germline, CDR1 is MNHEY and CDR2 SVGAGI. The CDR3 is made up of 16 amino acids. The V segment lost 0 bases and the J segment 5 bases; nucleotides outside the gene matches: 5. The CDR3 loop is CASSYSKGQGGYGYTF. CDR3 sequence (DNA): TGTGCCAGCAGTTACTCGAAGGGACAGGGGGGTTATGGCTACACCTTC.

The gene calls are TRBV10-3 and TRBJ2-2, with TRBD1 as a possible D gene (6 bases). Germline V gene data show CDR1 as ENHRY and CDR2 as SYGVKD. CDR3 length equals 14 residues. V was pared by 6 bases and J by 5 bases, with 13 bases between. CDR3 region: CAIRTDSVTGELFF. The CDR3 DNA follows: TGTGCCATCAGAACGGACAGTGTAACCGGGGAGCTGTTTTTT.

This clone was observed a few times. The CDR3 DNA sequence: TGTGCCAGCAGTTACTCAGCGAGCGGGGGGACCTACGAGCAGTACGTC. Amino acid sequence: CASSYSASGGTYEQYV. The V call is TRBV6-2 or TRBV6-3, the J call TRBJ2-7, with 9 bases fitting TRBD2. V lost 0 bases, J lost 2 bases, and 5 bases stayed unmatched. CDR3 size: 16 residues. Germline CDR1 reads MNHEY; CDR2 reads SVGEGT.

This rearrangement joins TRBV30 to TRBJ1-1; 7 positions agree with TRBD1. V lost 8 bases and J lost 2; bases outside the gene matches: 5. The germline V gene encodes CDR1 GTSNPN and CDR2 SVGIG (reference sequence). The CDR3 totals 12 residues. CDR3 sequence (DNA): TGTGCCGGATACAGGGGCAACACTGAAGCTTTCTTT. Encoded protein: CAGYRGNTEAFF.

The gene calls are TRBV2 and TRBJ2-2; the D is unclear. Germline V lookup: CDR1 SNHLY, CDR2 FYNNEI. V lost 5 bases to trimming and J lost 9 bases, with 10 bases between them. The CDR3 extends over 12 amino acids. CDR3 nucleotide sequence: TGTGCCAGCAGTCTATACGGGCGGGAGCTGTTTTTT. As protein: CASSLYGRELFF.

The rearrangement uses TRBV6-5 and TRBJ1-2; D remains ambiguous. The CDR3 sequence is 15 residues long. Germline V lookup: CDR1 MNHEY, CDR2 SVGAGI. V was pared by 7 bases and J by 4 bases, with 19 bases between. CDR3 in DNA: TGTGCCAGCACCCTCCATGAGCACGGTACCTATGGCTACACCTTC. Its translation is CASTLHEHGTYGYTF.

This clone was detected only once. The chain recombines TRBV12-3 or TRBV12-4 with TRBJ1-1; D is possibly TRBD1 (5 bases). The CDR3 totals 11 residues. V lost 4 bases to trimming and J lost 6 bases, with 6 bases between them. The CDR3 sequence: CASSYRSEAFF. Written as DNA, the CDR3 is TGTGCCAGCAGTTACAGGTCTGAAGCTTTCTTT.

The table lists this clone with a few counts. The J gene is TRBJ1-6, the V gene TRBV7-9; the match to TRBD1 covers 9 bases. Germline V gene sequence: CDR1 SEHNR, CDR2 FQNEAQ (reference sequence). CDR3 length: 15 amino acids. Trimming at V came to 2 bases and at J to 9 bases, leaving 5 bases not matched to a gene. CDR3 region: CASSLMGQGGSPLHF. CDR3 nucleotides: TGTGCCAGCAGCTTAATGGGACAGGGAGGTTCACCCCTCCACTTT.